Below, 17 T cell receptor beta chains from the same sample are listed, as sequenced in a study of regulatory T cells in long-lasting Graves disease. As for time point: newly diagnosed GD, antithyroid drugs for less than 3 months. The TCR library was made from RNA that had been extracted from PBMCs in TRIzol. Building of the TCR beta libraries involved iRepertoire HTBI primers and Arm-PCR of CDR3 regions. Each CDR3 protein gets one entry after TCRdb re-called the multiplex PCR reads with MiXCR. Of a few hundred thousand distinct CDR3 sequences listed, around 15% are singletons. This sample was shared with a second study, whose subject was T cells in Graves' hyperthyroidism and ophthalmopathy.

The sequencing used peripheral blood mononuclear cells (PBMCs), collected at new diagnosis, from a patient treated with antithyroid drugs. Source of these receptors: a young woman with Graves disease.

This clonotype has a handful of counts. CDR3 protein: CASSFYPPGRLGTDTQYF. The CDR3 nucleotides are TGTGCCAGCTCTTTCTACCCGCCCGGGAGATTGGGCACAGATACGCAGTATTTT. The V and J genes are TRBV6-1 and TRBJ2-3; perhaps TRBD2 as D (6 bases). V gave up 8 bases and J gave up 1 base, with 25 bases separating them. This CDR3 has 18 residues. Germline assignment: CDR1 MNHNS and CDR2 SASEGT.

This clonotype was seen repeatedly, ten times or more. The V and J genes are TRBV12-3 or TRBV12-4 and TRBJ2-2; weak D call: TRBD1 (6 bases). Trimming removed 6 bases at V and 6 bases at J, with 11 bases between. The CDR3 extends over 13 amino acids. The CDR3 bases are TGTGCCAGCAGCGGAAAGGGGGCCGGGGAGCTGTTTTTT. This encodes CASSGKGAGELFF.

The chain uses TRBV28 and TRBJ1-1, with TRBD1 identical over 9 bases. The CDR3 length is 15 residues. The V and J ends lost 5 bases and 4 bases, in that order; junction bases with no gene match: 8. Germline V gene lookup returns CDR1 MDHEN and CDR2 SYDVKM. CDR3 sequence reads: CASSTYRGLGTEAFF. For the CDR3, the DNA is TGTGCCAGCAGTACGTACAGGGGGCTGGGCACTGAAGCTTTCTTT. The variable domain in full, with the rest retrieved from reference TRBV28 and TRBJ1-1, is DVKVTQSSRYLVKRTGEKVFLECVQDMDHENMFWYRQDPGLGLRLIYFSYDVKMKEKGDIPEGYSVSREKKERFSLILESASTNQTSMYLCASSTYRGLGTEAFFGQGTRLTVV.

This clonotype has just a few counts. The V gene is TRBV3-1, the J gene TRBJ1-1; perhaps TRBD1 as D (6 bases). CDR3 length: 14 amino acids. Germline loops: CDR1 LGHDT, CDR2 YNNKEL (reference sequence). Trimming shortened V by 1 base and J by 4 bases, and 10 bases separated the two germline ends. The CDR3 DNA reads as TGTGCCAGCAGCCAAGGGACAGCGAGCACTGAAGCTTTCTTT. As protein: CASSQGTASTEAFF.

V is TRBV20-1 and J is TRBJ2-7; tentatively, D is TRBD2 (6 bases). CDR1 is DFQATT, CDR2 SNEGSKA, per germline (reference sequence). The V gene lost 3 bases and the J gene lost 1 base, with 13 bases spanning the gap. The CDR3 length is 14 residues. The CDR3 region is CSARVGSDSYEQYF. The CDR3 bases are TGCAGTGCTAGGGTCGGGAGCGATTCCTACGAGCAGTACTTC.

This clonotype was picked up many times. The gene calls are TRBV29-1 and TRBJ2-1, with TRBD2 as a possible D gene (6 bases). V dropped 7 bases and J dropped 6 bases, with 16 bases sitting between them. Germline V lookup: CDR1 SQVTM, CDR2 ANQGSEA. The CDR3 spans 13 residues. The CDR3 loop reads CSDETAGRNEQFF. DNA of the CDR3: TGCAGCGATGAGACGGCGGGACGCAATGAGCAGTTCTTC.

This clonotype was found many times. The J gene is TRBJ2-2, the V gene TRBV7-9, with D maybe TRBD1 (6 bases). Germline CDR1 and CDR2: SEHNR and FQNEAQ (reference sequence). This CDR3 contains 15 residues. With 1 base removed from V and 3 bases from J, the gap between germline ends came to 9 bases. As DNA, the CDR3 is TGTGCCAGCAGCTTAGGCCAGGGGTACACCGGGGAGCTGTTTTTT. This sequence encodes CASSLGQGYTGELFF.

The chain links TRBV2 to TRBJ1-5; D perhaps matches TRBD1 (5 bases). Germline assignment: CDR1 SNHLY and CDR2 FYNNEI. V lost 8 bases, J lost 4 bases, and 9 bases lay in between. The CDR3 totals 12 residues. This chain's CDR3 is CASQRGNQPQHF. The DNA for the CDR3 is TGTGCCAGCCAGCGGGGGAATCAGCCCCAGCATTTT.

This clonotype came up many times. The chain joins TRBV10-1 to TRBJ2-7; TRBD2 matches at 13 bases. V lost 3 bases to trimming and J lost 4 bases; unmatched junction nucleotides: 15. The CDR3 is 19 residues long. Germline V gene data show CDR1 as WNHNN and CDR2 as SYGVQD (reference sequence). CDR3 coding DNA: TGCGCCAGCAGTGACCTACTAGCGGGAGGGCCCCGAACTCCTTACGAGCAGTACTTC. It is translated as CASSDLLAGGPRTPYEQYF.

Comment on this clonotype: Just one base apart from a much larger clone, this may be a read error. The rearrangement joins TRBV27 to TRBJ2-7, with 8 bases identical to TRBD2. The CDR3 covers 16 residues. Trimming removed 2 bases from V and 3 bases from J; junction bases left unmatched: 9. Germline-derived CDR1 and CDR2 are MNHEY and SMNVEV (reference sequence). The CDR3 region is CASSLIGPAGVYEQYF. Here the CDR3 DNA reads TGTGCCAGCAGTTTAATCGGACCAGCGGGAGTCTACGAGCAGTACTTC.

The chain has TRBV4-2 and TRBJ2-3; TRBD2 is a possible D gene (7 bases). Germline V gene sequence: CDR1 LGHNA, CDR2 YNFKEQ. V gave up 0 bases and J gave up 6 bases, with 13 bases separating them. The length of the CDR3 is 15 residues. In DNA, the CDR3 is TGTGCCAGCAGCCAAGAAGGGGGAGGGCCGGATACGCAGTATTTT. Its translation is CASSQEGGGPDTQYF.

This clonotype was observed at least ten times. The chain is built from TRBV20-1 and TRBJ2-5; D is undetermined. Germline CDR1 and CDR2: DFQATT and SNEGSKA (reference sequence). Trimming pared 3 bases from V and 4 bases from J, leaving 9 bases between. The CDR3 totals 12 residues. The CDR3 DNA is TGCAGTGCTAGCTCCGGACGAGAGACCCAGTACTTC. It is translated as CSASSGRETQYF.

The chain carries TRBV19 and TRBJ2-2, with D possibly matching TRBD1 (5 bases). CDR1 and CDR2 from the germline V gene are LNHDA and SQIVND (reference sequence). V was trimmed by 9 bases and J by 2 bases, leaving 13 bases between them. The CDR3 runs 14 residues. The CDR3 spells CASSIGQNTGELFF. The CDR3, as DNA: TGTGCCAGCAGCATAGGACAAAACACCGGGGAGCTGTTTTTT.

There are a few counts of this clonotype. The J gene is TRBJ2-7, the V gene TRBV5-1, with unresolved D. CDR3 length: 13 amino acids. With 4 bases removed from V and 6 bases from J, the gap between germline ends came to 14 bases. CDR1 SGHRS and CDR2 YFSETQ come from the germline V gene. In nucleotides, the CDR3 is TGCGCCAGCAGCATGGACCTAATGATCGAGCAGTACTTC. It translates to CASSMDLMIEQYF. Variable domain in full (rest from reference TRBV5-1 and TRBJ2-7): KAGVTQTPRYLIKTRGQQVTLSCSPISGHRSVSWYQQTPGQGLQFLFEYFSETQRNKGNFPGRFSGRQFSNSRSEMNVSTLELGDSALYLCASSMDLMIEQYFGPGTRLTVT.

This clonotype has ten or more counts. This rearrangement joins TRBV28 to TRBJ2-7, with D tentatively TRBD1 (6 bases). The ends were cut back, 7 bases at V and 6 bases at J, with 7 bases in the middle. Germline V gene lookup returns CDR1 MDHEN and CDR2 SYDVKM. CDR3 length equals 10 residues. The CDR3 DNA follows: TGTGCCAGCAAGGACAGCGAGCAGTACTTC. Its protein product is CASKDSEQYF.

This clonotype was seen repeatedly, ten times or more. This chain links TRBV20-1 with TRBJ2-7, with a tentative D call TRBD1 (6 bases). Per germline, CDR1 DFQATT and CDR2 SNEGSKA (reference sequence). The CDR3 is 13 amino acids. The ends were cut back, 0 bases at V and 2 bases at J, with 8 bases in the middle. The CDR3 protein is CSARDAGAYEQYF. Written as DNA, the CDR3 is TGCAGTGCTAGAGATGCAGGGGCCTACGAGCAGTACTTC.

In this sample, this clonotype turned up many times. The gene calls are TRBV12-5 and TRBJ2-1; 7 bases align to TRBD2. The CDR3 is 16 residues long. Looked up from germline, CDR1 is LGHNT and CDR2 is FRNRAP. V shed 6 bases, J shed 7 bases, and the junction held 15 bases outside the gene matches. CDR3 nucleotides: TGTGCTAGTGGGAATAACCTCCAGCCCGGGGGGAATGAGCAGTTCTTC. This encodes CASGNNLQPGGNEQFF.